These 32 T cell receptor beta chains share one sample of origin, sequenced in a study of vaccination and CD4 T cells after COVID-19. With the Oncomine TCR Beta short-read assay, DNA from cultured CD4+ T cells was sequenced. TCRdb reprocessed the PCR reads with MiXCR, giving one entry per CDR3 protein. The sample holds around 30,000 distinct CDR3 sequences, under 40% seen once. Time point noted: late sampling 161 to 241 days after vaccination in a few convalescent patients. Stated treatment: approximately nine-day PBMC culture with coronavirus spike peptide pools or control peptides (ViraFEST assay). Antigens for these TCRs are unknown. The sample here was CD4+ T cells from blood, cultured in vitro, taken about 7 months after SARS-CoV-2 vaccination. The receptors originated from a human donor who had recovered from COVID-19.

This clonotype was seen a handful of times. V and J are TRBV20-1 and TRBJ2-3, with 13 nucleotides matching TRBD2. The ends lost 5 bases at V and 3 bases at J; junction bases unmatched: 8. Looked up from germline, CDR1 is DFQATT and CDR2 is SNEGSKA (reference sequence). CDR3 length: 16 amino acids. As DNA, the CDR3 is TGCAGTGCTTCGGGACTAGCGGGACCAGGAACAGATACGCAGTATTTT. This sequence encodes CSASGLAGPGTDTQYF.

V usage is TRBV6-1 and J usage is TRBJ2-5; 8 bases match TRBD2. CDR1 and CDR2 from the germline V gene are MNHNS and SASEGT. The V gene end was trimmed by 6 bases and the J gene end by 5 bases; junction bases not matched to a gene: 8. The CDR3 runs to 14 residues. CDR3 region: CASSERGTKETQYF. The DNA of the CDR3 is TGTGCCAGCAGCGAGCGGGGGACTAAGGAGACCCAGTACTTC.

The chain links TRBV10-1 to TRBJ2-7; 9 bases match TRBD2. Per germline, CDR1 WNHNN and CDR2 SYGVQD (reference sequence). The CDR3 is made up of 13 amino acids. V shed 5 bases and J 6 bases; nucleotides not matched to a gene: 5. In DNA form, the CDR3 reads TGCGCCAGCAGTACTAGGCGGGAGGGCGAGCAGTACTTC. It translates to CASSTRREGEQYF.

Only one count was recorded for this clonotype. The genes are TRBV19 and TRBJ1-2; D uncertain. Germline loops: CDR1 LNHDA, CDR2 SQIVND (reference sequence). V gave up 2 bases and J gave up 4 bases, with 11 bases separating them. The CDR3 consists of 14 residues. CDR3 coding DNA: TGTGCCAGTAGTATAAGCAGGAGAACCTATGGCTACACCTTC. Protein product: CASSISRRTYGYTF.

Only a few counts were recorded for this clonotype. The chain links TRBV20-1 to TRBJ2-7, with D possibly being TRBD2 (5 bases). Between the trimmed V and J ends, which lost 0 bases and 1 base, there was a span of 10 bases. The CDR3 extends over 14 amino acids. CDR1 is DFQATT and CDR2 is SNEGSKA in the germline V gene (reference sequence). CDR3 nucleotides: TGCAGTGCTAGAGATCCGAGGGAGTCCTACGAGCAGTACTTC. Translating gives CSARDPRESYEQYF.

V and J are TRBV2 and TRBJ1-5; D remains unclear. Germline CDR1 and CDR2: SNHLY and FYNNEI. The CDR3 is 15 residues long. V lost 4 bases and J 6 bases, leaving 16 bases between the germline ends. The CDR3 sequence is CASSVTPTMGQPQHF. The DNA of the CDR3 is TGTGCCAGCAGTGTCACCCCAACTATGGGTCAGCCCCAGCATTTT.

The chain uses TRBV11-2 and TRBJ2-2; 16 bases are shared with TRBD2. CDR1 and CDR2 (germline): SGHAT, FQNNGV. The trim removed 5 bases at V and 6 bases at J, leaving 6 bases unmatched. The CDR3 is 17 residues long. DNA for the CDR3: TGTGCCAGCAGCCCGCCGGGACTAGCGGGAGGGTCCGGGGAGCTGTTTTTT. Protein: CASSPPGLAGGSGELFF.

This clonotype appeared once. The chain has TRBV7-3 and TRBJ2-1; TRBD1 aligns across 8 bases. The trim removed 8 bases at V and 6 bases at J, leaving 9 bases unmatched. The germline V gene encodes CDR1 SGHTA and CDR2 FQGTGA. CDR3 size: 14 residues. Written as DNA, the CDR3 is TGTGCCAGCTCGGAACAGGGGGTGGGCAATGAGCAGTTCTTC. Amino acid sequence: CASSEQGVGNEQFF.

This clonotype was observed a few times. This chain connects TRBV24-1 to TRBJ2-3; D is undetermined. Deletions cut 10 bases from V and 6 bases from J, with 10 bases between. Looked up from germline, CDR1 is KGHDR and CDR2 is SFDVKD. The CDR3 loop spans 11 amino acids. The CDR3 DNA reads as TGTGCCACAAAACAGAGTGATACGCAGTATTTT. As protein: CATKQSDTQYF.

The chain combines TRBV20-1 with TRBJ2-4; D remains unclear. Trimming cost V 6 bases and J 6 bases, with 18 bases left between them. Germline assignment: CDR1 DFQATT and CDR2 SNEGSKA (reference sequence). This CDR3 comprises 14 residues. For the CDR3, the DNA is TGCAGTGCCAATACAGTCGGCGATACAAACATTCAGTACTTC. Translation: CSANTVGDTNIQYF.

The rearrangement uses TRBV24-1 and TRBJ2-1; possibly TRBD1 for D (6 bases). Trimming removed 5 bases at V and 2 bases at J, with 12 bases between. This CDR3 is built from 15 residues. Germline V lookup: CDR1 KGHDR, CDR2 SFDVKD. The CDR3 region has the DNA TGTGCCACCAGTGGCTGGACAGACACCTACAATGAGCAGTTCTTC. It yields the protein CATSGWTDTYNEQFF.

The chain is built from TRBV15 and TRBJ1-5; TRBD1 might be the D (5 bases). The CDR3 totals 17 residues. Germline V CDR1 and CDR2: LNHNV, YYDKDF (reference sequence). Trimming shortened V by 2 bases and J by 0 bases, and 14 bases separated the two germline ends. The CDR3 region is CATSRKSGPASNQPQHF. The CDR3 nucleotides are TGTGCCACCAGCAGAAAATCGGGGCCAGCTAGCAATCAGCCCCAGCATTTT.

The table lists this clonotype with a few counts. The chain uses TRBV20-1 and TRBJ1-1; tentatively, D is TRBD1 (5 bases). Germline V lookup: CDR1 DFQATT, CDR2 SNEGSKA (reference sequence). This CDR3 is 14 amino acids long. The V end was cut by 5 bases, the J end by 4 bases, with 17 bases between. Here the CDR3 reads CSALRVRGATEAFF. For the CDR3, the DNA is TGCAGTGCTCTCAGGGTACGGGGCGCCACTGAAGCTTTCTTT.

This CDR3 reads CASSLDGTAYEQYF. In DNA, the CDR3 is TGTGCCAGCAGCTTGGACGGGACGGCCTACGAGCAGTACTTC. The gene calls are TRBV27 and TRBJ2-7, with D possibly called TRBD1 or TRBD2 (5 bases each). The CDR3 is 14 residues long. The ends were cut back, 6 bases at V and 2 bases at J, with 14 bases in the middle. Germline assignment: CDR1 MNHEY and CDR2 SMNVEV (reference sequence).

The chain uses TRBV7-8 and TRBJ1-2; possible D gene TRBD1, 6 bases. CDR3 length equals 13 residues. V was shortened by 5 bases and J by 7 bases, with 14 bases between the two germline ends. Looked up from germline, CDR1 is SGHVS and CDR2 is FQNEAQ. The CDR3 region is CASSPPGQGGYTF. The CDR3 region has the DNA TGTGCCAGCAGCCCACCGGGACAAGGTGGCTACACCTTC.

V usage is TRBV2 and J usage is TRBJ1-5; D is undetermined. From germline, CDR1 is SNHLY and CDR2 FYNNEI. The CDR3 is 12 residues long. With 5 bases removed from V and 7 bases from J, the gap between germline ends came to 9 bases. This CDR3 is CASSKEAQPQHF. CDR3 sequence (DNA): TGTGCCAGCAGTAAAGAAGCACAGCCCCAGCATTTT.

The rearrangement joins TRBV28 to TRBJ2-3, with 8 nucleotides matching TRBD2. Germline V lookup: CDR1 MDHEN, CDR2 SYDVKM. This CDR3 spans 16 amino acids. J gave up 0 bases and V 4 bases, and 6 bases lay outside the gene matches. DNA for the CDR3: TGTGCCAGCAGTTGGGGTGCGGGAGGCAGCACAGATACGCAGTATTTT. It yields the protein CASSWGAGGSTDTQYF.

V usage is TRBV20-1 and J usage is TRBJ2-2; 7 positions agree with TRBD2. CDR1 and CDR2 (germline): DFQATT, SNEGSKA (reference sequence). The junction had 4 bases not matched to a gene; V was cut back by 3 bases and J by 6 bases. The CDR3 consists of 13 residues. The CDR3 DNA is TGCAGTGCTAGGTTGCGGGAGCCCGGGGAGCTGTTTTTT. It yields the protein CSARLREPGELFF.

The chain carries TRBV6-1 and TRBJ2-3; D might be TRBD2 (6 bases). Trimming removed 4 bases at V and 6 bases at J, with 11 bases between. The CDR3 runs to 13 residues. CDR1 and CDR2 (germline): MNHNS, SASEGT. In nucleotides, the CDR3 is TGTGCCAGCAGTGCGGAGGGGTGGGATACGCAGTATTTT. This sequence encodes CASSAEGWDTQYF.

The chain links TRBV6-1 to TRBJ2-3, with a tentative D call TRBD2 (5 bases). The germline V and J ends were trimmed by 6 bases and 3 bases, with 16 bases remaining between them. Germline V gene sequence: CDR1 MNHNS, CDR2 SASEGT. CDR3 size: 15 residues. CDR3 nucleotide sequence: TGTGCCAGCAGAGCTAGCCCGGTCCAGACAGATACGCAGTATTTT. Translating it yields CASRASPVQTDTQYF.

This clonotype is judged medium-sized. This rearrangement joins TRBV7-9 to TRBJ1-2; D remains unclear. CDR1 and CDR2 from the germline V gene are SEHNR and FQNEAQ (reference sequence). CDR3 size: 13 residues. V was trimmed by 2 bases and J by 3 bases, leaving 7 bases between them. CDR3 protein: CASSLIVDYGYTF. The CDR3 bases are TGTGCCAGCAGCTTAATTGTGGACTATGGCTACACCTTC.

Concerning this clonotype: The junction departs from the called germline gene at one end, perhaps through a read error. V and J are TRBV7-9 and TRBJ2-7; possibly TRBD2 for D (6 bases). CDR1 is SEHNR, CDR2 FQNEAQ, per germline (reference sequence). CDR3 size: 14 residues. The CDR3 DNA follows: TGTGCCAGCAGATTAGCGGAAAGCTCCTACGAGCAGTACTTC. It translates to CASRLAESSYEQYF.

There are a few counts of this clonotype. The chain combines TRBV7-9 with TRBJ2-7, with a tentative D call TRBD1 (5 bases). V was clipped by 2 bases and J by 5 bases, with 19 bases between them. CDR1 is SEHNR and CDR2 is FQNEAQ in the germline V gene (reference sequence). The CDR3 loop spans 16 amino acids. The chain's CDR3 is CASSLMRLGLGDEQYF. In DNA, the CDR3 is TGTGCCAGCAGCTTAATGCGGCTGGGGCTCGGTGACGAGCAGTACTTC.

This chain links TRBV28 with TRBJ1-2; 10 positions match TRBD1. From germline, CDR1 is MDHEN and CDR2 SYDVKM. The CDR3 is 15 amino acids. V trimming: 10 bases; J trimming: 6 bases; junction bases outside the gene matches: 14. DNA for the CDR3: TGTGCCATCCTTCGACAGGGGGCGAAATTCGATGGCTACACCTTC. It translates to CAILRQGAKFDGYTF.

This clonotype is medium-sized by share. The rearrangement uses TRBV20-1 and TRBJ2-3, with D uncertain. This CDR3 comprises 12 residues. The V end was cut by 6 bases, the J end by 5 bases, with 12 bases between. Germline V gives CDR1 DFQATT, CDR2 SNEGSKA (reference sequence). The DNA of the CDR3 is TGCAGTGCCCTCCCGGTACAAGATACGCAGTATTTT. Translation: CSALPVQDTQYF.

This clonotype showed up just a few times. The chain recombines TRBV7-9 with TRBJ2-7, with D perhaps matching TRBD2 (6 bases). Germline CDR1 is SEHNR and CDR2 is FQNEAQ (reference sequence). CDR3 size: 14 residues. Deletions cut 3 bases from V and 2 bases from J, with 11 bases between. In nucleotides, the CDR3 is TGTGCCAGCAGCTTTAGCGGTAGCCCCTACGAGCAGTACTTC. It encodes CASSFSGSPYEQYF.

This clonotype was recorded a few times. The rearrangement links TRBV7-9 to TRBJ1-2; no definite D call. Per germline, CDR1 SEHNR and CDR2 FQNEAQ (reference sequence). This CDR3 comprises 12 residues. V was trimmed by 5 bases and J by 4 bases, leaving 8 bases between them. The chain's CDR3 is CASSPDTYGYTF. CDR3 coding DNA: TGTGCCAGCAGCCCAGACACCTATGGCTACACCTTC.

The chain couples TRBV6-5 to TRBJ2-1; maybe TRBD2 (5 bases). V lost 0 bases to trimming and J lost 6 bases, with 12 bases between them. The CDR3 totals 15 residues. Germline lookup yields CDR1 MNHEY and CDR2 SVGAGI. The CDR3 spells CASSYSRVGGNEQFF. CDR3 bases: TGTGCCAGCAGTTACTCGAGGGTCGGCGGCAATGAGCAGTTCTTC.

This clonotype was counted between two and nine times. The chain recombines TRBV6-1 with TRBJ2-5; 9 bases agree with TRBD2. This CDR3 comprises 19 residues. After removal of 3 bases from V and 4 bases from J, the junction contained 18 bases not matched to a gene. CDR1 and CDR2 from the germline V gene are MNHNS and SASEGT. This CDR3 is CASSDSIPFGGRARETQYF. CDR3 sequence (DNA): TGTGCCAGCAGTGACTCCATTCCCTTTGGCGGGAGGGCCAGAGAGACCCAGTACTTC.

The DNA of the CDR3 is TGTGCCAGCAGCGCGGGGACTAGTCTTGGGGCCAACGTCCTGACTTTC. Translation gives CASSAGTSLGANVLTF. The rearrangement joins TRBV7-3 to TRBJ2-6; TRBD2 agrees at 8 bases. V shed 5 bases, J shed 3 bases, and the junction held 6 bases outside the gene matches. Per germline, CDR1 SGHTA and CDR2 FQGTGA. The CDR3 extends over 16 amino acids.

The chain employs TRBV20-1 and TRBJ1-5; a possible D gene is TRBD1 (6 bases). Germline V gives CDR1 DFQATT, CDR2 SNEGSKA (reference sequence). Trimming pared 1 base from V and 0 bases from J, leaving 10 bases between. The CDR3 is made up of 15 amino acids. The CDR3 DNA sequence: TGCAGTGCTAGAGTGACGGGACATAGCAATCAGCCCCAGCATTTT. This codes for CSARVTGHSNQPQHF.

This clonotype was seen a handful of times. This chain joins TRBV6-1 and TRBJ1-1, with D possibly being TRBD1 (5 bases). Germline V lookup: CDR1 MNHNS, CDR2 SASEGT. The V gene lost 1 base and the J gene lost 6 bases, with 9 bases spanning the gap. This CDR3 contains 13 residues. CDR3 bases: TGTGCCAGCAGTGAAGAATCAGGGTCTGAAGCTTTCTTT. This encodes CASSEESGSEAFF.